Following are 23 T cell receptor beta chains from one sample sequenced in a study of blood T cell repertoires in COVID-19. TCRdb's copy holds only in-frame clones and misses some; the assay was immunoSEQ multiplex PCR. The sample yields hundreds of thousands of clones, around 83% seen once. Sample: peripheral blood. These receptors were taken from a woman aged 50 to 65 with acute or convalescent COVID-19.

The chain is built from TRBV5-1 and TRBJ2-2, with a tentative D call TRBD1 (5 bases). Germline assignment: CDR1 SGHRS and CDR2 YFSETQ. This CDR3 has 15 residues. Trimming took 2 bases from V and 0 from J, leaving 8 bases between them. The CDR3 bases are TGCGCCAGCAGCTTATGGACACCGAACACCGGGGAGCTGTTTTTT. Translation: CASSLWTPNTGELFF.

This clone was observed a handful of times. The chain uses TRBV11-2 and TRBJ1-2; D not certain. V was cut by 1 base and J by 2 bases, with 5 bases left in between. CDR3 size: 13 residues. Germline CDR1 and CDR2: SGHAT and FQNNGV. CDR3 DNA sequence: TGTGCCAGCAGCTTAGCCGGGAACTATGGCTACACCTTC. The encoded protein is CASSLAGNYGYTF.

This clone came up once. The CDR3 sequence: CASSPSGSTEAFF. Here the CDR3 DNA reads TGTGCCAGCTCACCTTCCGGGTCCACTGAAGCTTTCTTT. V is TRBV18 and J is TRBJ1-1; D unresolved. The CDR3 runs to 13 residues. Trimming shortened V by 3 bases and J by 4 bases, and 9 bases separated the two germline ends. Germline-derived CDR1 and CDR2 are KGHSH and LQKENI.

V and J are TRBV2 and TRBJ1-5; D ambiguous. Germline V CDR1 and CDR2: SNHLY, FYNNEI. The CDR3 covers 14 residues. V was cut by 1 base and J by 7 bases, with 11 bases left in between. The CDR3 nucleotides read TGTGCCAGCAGTGAAGAAAACAGATTACAGCCCCAGCATTTT. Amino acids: CASSEENRLQPQHF.

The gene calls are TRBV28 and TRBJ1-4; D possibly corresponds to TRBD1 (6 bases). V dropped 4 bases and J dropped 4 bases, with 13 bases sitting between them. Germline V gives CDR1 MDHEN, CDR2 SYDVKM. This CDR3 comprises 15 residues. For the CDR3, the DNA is TGTGCCAGCAGTTCCACAGGGCACGTTAATGAAAAACTGTTTTTT. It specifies CASSSTGHVNEKLFF.

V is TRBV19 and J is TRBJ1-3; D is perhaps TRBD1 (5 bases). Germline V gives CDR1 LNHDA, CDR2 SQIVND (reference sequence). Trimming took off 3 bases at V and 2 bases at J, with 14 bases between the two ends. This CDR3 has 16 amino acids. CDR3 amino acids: CASSIDSRKTGNTIYF. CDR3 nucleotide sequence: TGTGCCAGTAGTATTGACAGCCGAAAAACTGGAAACACCATATATTTT.

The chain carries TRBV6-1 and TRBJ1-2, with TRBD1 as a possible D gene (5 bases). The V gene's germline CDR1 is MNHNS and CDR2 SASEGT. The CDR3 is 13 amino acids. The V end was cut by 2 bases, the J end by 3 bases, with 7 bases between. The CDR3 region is CASSEQGDYGYTF. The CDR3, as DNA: TGTGCCAGCAGTGAACAGGGCGACTATGGCTACACCTTC.

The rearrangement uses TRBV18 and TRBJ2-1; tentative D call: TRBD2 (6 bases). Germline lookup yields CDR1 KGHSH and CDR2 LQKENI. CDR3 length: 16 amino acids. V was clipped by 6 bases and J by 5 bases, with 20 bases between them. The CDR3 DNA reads TGTGCCAGCTCCGGTCTAGCCCGGAGGGCGGACAATGAGCAGTTCTTC. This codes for CASSGLARRADNEQFF.

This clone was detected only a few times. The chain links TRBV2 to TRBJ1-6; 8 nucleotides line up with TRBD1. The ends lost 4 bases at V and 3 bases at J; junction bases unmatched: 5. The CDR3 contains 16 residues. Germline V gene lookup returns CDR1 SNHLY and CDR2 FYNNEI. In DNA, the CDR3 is TGTGCCAGCAGTGCTCGGACAGGGAACTATAATTCACCCCTCCACTTT. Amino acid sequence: CASSARTGNYNSPLHF.

Here the CDR3 DNA reads TGTGCCAGCAGCCAGGGCAGCACGAACACCGGGGAGCTGTTTTTT. Encoded protein: CASSQGSTNTGELFF. The chain combines TRBV4-2 with TRBJ2-2; D is ambiguous. Trimming pared 3 bases from V and 0 bases from J, leaving 8 bases between. This CDR3 has 15 residues. Germline-derived CDR1 and CDR2 are LGHNA and YNFKEQ.

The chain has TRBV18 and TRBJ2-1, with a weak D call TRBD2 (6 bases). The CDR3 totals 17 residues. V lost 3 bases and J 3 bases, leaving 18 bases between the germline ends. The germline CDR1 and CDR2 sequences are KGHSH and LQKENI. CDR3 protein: CASSPTTRERVYNEQFF. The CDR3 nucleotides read TGTGCCAGCTCACCGACCACAAGGGAGCGGGTCTACAATGAGCAGTTCTTC.

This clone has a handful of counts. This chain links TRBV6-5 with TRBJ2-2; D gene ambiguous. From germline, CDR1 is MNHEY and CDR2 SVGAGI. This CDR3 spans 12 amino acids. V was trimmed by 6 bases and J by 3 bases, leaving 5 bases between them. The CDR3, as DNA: TGTGCCAGCAGACGCGACACCGGGGAGCTGTTTTTT. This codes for CASRRDTGELFF.

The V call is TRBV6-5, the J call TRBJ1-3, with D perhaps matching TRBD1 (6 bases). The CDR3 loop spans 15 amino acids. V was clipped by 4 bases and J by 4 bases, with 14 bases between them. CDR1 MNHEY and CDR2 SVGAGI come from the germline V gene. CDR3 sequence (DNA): TGTGCCAGCAGTTTGGGGGCAGGCGGGGGAAACACCATATATTTT. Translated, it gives CASSLGAGGGNTIYF.

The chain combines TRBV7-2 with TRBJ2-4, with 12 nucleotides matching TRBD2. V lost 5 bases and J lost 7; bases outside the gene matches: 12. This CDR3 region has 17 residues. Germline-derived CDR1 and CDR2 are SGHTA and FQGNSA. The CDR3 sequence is CASSPPASGRAGNIQYF. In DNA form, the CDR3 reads TGTGCCAGCAGCCCTCCAGCTAGCGGGAGGGCCGGGAACATTCAGTACTTC.

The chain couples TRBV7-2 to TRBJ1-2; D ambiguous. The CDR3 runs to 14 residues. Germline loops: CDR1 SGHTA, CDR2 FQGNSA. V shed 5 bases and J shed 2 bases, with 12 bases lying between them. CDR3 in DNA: TGTGCCAGCAGCCCATCACAGACGAACTATGGCTACACCTTC. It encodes CASSPSQTNYGYTF.

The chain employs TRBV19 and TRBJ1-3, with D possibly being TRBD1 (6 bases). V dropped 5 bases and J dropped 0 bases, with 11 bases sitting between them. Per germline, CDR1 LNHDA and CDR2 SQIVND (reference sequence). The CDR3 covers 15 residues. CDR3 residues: CASSRDNRSGNTIYF. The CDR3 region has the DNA TGTGCCAGTAGTCGGGACAATCGCTCTGGAAACACCATATATTTT.

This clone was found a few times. This CDR3 is CASKGTAIEKLFF. DNA of the CDR3: TGTGCCAGCAAAGGGACAGCGATTGAAAAACTGTTTTTT. This rearrangement joins TRBV27 to TRBJ1-4; 7 nucleotides align to TRBD1. The trim removed 7 bases at V and 7 bases at J, leaving 6 bases unmatched. The germline V gene encodes CDR1 MNHEY and CDR2 SMNVEV (reference sequence). This CDR3 has 13 amino acids. Full variable domain (remainder filled in from reference TRBV27 and TRBJ1-4): EAQVTQNPRYLITVTGKKLTVTCSQNMNHEYMSWYRQDPGLGLRQIYYSMNVEVTDKGDVPEGYKVSRKEKRNFPLILESPSPNQTSLYFCASKGTAIEKLFFGSGTQLSVL.

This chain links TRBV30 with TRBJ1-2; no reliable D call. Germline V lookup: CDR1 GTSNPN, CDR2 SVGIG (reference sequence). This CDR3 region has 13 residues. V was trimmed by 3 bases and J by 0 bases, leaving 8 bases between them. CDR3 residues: CAWSAGPNYGYTF. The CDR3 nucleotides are TGTGCCTGGAGCGCAGGCCCTAACTATGGCTACACCTTC. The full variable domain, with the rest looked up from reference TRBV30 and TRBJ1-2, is SQTIHQWPATLVQPVGSPLSLECTVEGTSNPNLYWYRQAAGRGLQLLFYSVGIGQISSEVPQNLSASRPQDRQFILSSKKLLLSDSGFYLCAWSAGPNYGYTFGSGTRLTVV.

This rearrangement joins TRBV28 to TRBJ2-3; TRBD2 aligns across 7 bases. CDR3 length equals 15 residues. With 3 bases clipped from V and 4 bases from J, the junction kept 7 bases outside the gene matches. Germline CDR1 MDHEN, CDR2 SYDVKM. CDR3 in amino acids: CASSLGGSGADTQYF. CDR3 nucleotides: TGTGCCAGCAGTTTGGGCGGGAGTGGTGCAGATACGCAGTATTTT.

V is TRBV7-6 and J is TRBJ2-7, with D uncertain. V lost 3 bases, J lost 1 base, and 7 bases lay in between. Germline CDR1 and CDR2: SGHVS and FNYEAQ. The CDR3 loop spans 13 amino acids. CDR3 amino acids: CASSLWQSYEQYF. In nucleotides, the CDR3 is TGTGCCAGCAGCTTGTGGCAGTCCTACGAGCAGTACTTC.

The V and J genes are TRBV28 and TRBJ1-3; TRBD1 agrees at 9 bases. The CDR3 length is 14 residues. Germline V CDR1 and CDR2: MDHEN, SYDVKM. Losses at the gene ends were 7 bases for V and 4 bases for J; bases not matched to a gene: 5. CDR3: CASIGQGIGNTIYF. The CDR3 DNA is TGTGCCAGCATAGGACAGGGGATCGGAAACACCATATATTTT. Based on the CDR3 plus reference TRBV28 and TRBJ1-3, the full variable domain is DVKVTQSSRYLVKRTGEKVFLECVQDMDHENMFWYRQDPGLGLRLIYFSYDVKMKEKGDIPEGYSVSREKKERFSLILESASTNQTSMYLCASIGQGIGNTIYFGEGSWLTVV.

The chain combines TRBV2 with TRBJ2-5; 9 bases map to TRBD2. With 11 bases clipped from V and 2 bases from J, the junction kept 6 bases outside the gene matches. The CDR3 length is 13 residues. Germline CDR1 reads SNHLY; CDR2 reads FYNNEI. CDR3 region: CAGKAGGQETQYF. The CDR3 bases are TGTGCCGGAAAAGCGGGGGGTCAAGAGACCCAGTACTTC.

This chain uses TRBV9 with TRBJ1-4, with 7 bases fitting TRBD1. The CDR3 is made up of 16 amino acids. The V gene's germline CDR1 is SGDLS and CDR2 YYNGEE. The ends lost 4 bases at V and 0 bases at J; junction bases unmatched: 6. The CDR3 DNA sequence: TGTGCCAGCAGCCTTCGGGACAGTTCAACTAATGAAAAACTGTTTTTT. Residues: CASSLRDSSTNEKLFF.